Shown below are 14 T cell receptor beta chains from a single sample sequenced in a study of regulatory T cells in long-lasting Graves disease. Time point given: newly diagnosed GD, antithyroid drugs for less than 3 months. TCR sequences were obtained from RNA taken from PBMCs. TCR beta libraries were built with iRepertoire HTBI primers and Arm-PCR of CDR3 regions. TCRdb ran MiXCR on the multiplex PCR reads and lists one entry per CDR3 protein. The sample shows approximately 400,000 distinct CDR3 sequences, 15% of them seen only once. The same specimen was also included in a second study, on T cells in Graves' hyperthyroidism and ophthalmopathy.

The input for sequencing was peripheral blood mononuclear cells (PBMCs), taken at new diagnosis, from a patient treated with antithyroid drugs. Every receptor here comes from a woman in her twenties or thirties with Graves disease.

This clonotype was detected ten times or more. This chain connects TRBV6-2 or TRBV6-3 to TRBJ2-1, with TRBD2 matching 8 bases. The ends lost 5 bases at V and 10 bases at J; junction bases unmatched: 13. CDR1 MNHEY and CDR2 SVGEGT come from the germline V gene. This CDR3 is 15 amino acids long. The CDR3 reads CASSVRRTSPMEQFF. CDR3 DNA: TGTGCCAGCAGTGTTAGAAGGACTAGCCCAATGGAGCAGTTCTTC.

This clonotype was recorded many times. V and J are TRBV5-1 and TRBJ1-1, with unresolved D. CDR1 is SGHRS and CDR2 is YFSETQ in the germline V gene. This CDR3 comprises 15 residues. V lost 5 bases, J lost 1 base, and 15 bases lay in between. The CDR3 DNA reads TGCGCCAGCAGTGTGGAGGCTGGCGAGAACACTGAAGCTTTCTTT. Its protein is CASSVEAGENTEAFF.

The sample holds a few counts of this clonotype. The rearrangement joins TRBV29-1 to TRBJ2-1; 7 nucleotides match TRBD2. This CDR3 spans 14 amino acids. The germline gives CDR1 SQVTM, CDR2 ANQGSEA. With 4 bases clipped from V and 0 bases from J, the junction kept 3 bases outside the gene matches. The CDR3 sequence: CSVGGGGSYNEQFF. CDR3 bases: TGCAGCGTTGGTGGCGGGGGCTCCTACAATGAGCAGTTCTTC.

This clonotype was counted many times. V and J are TRBV11-2 and TRBJ2-7; D not resolved. Germline CDR1 is SGHAT and CDR2 is FQNNGV. CDR3 size: 13 residues. V lost 4 bases and J 7 bases, leaving 14 bases between the germline ends. The CDR3 protein is CASSSAVRSEQYF. CDR3 nucleotide sequence: TGTGCCAGCAGCTCTGCGGTCAGGTCGGAGCAGTACTTC.

The rearrangement joins TRBV15 to TRBJ1-5; 7 bases match TRBD1. With 0 bases clipped from V and 1 base from J, the junction kept 6 bases outside the gene matches. CDR1 and CDR2 from the germline V gene are LNHNV and YYDKDF (reference sequence). The CDR3 loop spans 17 amino acids. The CDR3 spells CATSREQGSYSNQPQHF. The CDR3 DNA reads as TGTGCCACCAGCAGAGAACAGGGGTCTTACAGCAATCAGCCCCAGCATTTT.

This clonotype came up many times. The chain recombines TRBV7-9 with TRBJ1-1, with D possibly matching TRBD1 (5 bases). V was pared by 5 bases and J by 4 bases, with 17 bases between. The length of the CDR3 is 15 residues. CDR1 is SEHNR, CDR2 FQNEAQ, per germline (reference sequence). This chain's CDR3 is CASSLSPGGTTEAFF. In nucleotides, the CDR3 is TGTGCCAGCAGCCTCTCCCCGGGGGGAACCACTGAAGCTTTCTTT. Supplemented by reference TRBV7-9 and TRBJ1-1, the full variable domain reads DTGVSQNPRHKITKRGQNVTFRCDPISEHNRLYWYRQTLGQGPEFLTYFQNEAQLEKSRLLSDRFSAERPKGSFSTLEIQRTEQGDSAMYLCASSLSPGGTTEAFFGQGTRLTVV.

The sample holds many counts of this clonotype. The V call is TRBV2, the J call TRBJ2-2, with 13 positions matching TRBD2. This CDR3 is 17 amino acids long. Germline assignment: CDR1 SNHLY and CDR2 FYNNEI. J was trimmed by 3 bases and V by 6 bases; bases with no gene match: 7. The CDR3 coding sequence is TGTGCCAGCAGGGAACTAGCGGGAGGGCCGCACACCGGGGAGCTGTTTTTT. This codes for CASRELAGGPHTGELFF.

This clonotype was detected ten times or more. The chain has TRBV19 and TRBJ1-2; D gene ambiguous. The CDR3 has 15 residues. The V gene lost 0 bases and the J gene lost 3 bases, with 11 bases spanning the gap. CDR1 and CDR2 (germline): LNHDA, SQIVND (reference sequence). The CDR3 here is CASSIEGRTDYGYTF. CDR3 DNA: TGTGCCAGTAGTATAGAAGGGAGGACGGACTATGGCTACACCTTC.

This clonotype occurred many times. The rearrangement joins TRBV7-6 to TRBJ2-1; D uncertain. With the DNA end fitting TRBJ2-5 better, the J assignment may be wrong. From germline, CDR1 is SGHVS and CDR2 FNYEAQ. The CDR3 is made up of 14 amino acids. CDR3 sequence reads: CASSHGGSQETQYF. CDR3 DNA: TGTGCCAGCAGCCACGGCGGATCCCAAGAGACCCAGTACTTC.

In regard to this clonotype: This may come from a read error, since a much larger clone is one base off. The V call is TRBV3-1, the J call TRBJ2-5, with 7 nucleotides matching TRBD2. The CDR3 is made up of 14 amino acids. V trimming: 4 bases; J trimming: 11 bases; junction bases outside the gene matches: 13. Germline V lookup: CDR1 LGHDT, CDR2 YNNKEL (reference sequence). CDR3 in amino acids: CASSLSGNYNEQYF. The CDR3 DNA sequence: TGTGCCAGCAGCCTCAGCGGGAACTACAATGAGCAGTACTTC.

For this clonotype: A much larger clone is a single base away; this may be a read error. The rearrangement links TRBV3-1 to TRBJ2-7, with no clear D. The germline CDR1 and CDR2 sequences are LGHDT and YNNKEL (reference sequence). This CDR3 region has 12 residues. V dropped 6 bases and J dropped 7 bases, with 13 bases sitting between them. The CDR3 DNA sequence: TGTGCCAGCAGGATGCTAGGTGGTGAGCAGTACTTC. It yields the protein CASRMLGGEQYF.

V usage is TRBV18 and J usage is TRBJ2-5; D might be TRBD2 (5 bases). The length of the CDR3 is 13 residues. Germline V gives CDR1 KGHSH, CDR2 LQKENI. The V and J ends lost 3 bases and 1 base respectively, with 6 bases between them. This CDR3 reads CASSPEGQETQYF. The DNA of the CDR3 is TGTGCCAGCTCACCTGAGGGCCAAGAGACCCAGTACTTC.

The chain links TRBV4-1 to TRBJ2-7; D is unclear. The germline CDR1 and CDR2 sequences are MGHRA and YSYEKL. The CDR3 has 15 residues. The V and J ends lost 2 bases and 0 bases respectively, with 11 bases between them. As DNA, the CDR3 is TGCGCCAGCAGCCAATTTCTAGGCCCCTCCTACGAGCAGTACTTC. Its protein product is CASSQFLGPSYEQYF.

This rearrangement joins TRBV20-1 to TRBJ2-2; weak D call: TRBD2 (6 bases). This CDR3 spans 12 amino acids. The germline gives CDR1 DFQATT, CDR2 SNEGSKA (reference sequence). The CDR3 here is CSLTGVTGELFF. The CDR3, as DNA: TGCAGCCTCACGGGGGTAACCGGGGAGCTGTTTTTT.